Listed below are T cell receptor beta chains from one sample, sequenced in a study of vaccination and CD4 T cells after COVID-19. TCRdb called the PCR reads again in MiXCR, with one record for every CDR3 protein. The profile covers 20,000 to 25,000 distinct CDR3 sequences, with about 66% appearing a single time and 3% to 4% taken by the ten largest. For these TCRs, the target antigens are not known. The sample was CD4+ T cells from blood, cultured in vitro. The source of these receptors is a human donor who had recovered from COVID-19. CDR3s include the opening cysteine and the closing phenylalanine or tryptophan. Fields, in order: D gene, clone size, V gene, J gene, CDR3 DNA, CDR3 protein. A D gene is named only where the DNA matches it firmly. Not all rows give a size; the values are once, few, many and, for expanded clones, a class.

>TRBD1|few|TRBV7-7|TRBJ2-2
TGTGCTAGCAGCCCGGACAGGGGGGGGGAGCTGTTTTTT
CASSPDRGGELFF
>.|few|TRBV20-1|TRBJ2-7
TGCAGTGCGGCCGGGGCCATCTACGAGCAGTACTTC
CSAAGAIYEQYF
>.|few|TRBV6-1|TRBJ1-6
TGTGCCAGCAGTGAACAGTACAATTCTCCCCTCCACTTT
CASSEQYNSPLHF
>.|.|TRBV12-5|TRBJ1-6
TGTGCTAGTGGTGGGGTCAGTGGGCGCTCACCCCTCCACTTT
CASGGVSGRSPLHF
>.|.|TRBV5-3|TRBJ2-7
TGTGCCGATAACGGGGGAATAGAGGTCTACGAGCAGTACTTC
CADNGGIEVYEQYF
>.|.|TRBV19|TRBJ2-7
TGTGCCAGTAGTATGGTGGGGGGAGCCCCCGAGCAGTACTTC
CASSMVGGAPEQYF
>.|.|TRBV7-3|TRBJ1-1
TGTGCCAGCAGCGACTACATGAACACTGAAGCTTTCTTT
CASSDYMNTEAFF
>.|.|TRBV7-2|TRBJ2-3
TGTGCCAGCAGCTTATCAGGGTCAGATACGCAGTATTTT
CASSLSGSDTQYF
>.|.|TRBV7-6|TRBJ1-1
TGTGCCAGCAGCCGACAGATGAACACTGAAGCTTTCTTT
CASSRQMNTEAFF
>TRBD1|.|TRBV7-2|TRBJ1-1
TGTGCCAGCAGCTTAGCCCGACAGGGTGAAGCTTTCTTT
CASSLARQGEAFF
>.|once|TRBV20-1|TRBJ2-5
TGCAGTGCCGACACAGCGGGAGAGACCCAGTACTTC
CSADTAGETQYF
>.|.|TRBV20-1|TRBJ2-7
TGCAGTGCTAGAGATGTACGCTCCTACGAGCAGTACTTC
CSARDVRSYEQYF
>.|few|TRBV20-1|TRBJ1-2
TGCAGTGCTAGCATCCCTCCCAGCGGCTACACCTTC
CSASIPPSGYTF
>TRBD1|.|TRBV7-2|TRBJ1-2
TGTGCCAGCAGCATCGGACAGGGGAAGGGTGGCTACACCTTC
CASSIGQGKGGYTF
>TRBD1|.|TRBV6-1|TRBJ1-1
TGTGCCAGCAGCCTAAACAGGGGTCCCACTGAAGCTTTCTTT
CASSLNRGPTEAFF